The 15 T cell receptor beta chains reported below all come from one sample, sequenced in a study of blood T cell repertoires in COVID-19 (dated by TCRdb to the early 2020s). Library preparation employed the immunoSEQ multiplex PCR assay. Entries here come from immuneACCESS through TCRdb and include only in-frame sequences with V and J called. Some clones fail to appear in such tables; in the studies checked, an unresolved V gene covers under half of the shortfall, and the cause of the remainder is unknown. Here the sample has 200,000 to 250,000 clones; roughly 87% occur a single time. The ten largest clones represent approximately 10% of the sample. The sequenced sample consisted of PBMCs or T cells enriched from blood (not recorded which). Receptors originate from a man between 18 and 35 years old with acute COVID-19.

The chain uses TRBV3-1 (or the pseudogene TRBV3-2) and TRBJ2-1, with 9 bases identical to TRBD2. Trimming removed 4 bases from V and 7 bases from J; junction bases left unmatched: 23. Germline V gene sequence: CDR1 LGHDT, CDR2 YNNKEL (reference sequence). This CDR3 has 20 amino acids. Written as DNA, the CDR3 is TGTGCCAGCAGCCGCCCCTTGGGGGCTAGCGGGACCAGAGGGGTGAATGAGCAGTTCTTC. Translation: CASSRPLGASGTRGVNEQFF.

This clone has ten or more counts. V is TRBV28 and J is TRBJ2-1; TRBD2 matches at 8 bases. Germline V gene data show CDR1 as MDHEN and CDR2 as SYDVKM. V shed 5 bases and J 4 bases; nucleotides not matched to a gene: 13. The CDR3 contains 17 residues. The CDR3 DNA is TGTGCCAGCAGTGCCCTCGCGGGACGGGAGGGATACAATGAGCAGTTCTTC. Its protein product is CASSALAGREGYNEQFF.

The chain is built from TRBV3-1 (or the pseudogene TRBV3-2) and TRBJ2-4; no clear D gene. Germline values: CDR1 LGHDT, CDR2 YNNKEL (reference sequence). Trimming removed 2 bases from V and 5 bases from J, with 7 bases in between. This CDR3 is built from 13 residues. This CDR3 reads CASSQLTENIQYF. Written as DNA, the CDR3 is TGTGCCAGCAGCCAATTAACGGAAAACATTCAGTACTTC.

The sample holds one count of this clone. The rearrangement links TRBV27 to TRBJ2-6; D call uncertain. The V end lost 6 bases, the J end lost 4 bases, and 13 bases lay between the germline ends. The CDR3 has 15 residues. In germline, CDR1 is MNHEY, CDR2 SMNVEV (reference sequence). CDR3 loop: CASSLNGAGANVLTF. The DNA for the CDR3 is TGTGCCAGCAGCCTGAACGGAGCGGGGGCCAACGTCCTGACTTTC.

This chain uses TRBV4-3 with TRBJ1-1; D is unresolved. Germline V gene data show CDR1 as LGHNA and CDR2 as YSLEER. Trimming removed 0 bases from V and 3 bases from J, with 11 bases in between. The CDR3 contains 15 residues. CDR3 sequence reads: CASSQDGVGDTEAFF. The CDR3 DNA is TGCGCCAGCAGCCAAGATGGGGTCGGGGACACTGAAGCTTTCTTT.

The chain joins TRBV7-9 to TRBJ2-5, with TRBD1 matching over 9 bases. V was pared by 5 bases and J by 5 bases, with 9 bases of the junction left unmatched. This CDR3 has 15 amino acids. Germline CDR1 SEHNR, CDR2 FQNEAQ (reference sequence). The CDR3 is CASSVGPGQGETQYF. CDR3 DNA sequence: TGTGCCAGCAGCGTCGGCCCGGGACAGGGTGAGACCCAGTACTTC.

Details on this clone: Other nucleotide sequences in the sample specify the same CDR3. The chain's CDR3 is CASSLSRNTEAFF. CDR3 sequence (DNA): TGTGCCAGCAGTCTTAGTCGGAACACTGAAGCTTTCTTT. The chain links TRBV27 to TRBJ1-1, with D unresolved. There are 13 residues in the CDR3. The ends were cut back, 5 bases at V and 1 base at J, with 8 bases in the middle. The germline CDR1 and CDR2 sequences are MNHEY and SMNVEV (reference sequence).

The chain combines TRBV19 with TRBJ1-2; unclear D gene. Germline V lookup: CDR1 LNHDA, CDR2 SQIVND (reference sequence). The CDR3 is 12 amino acids. The ends were cut back, 8 bases at V and 9 bases at J, with 16 bases in the middle. CDR3 DNA sequence: TGTGCCAGTGCCGACCCGCCCGGGAGCTACACCTTC. Protein product: CASADPPGSYTF.

This clone is a singleton in its sample. This chain connects TRBV2 to TRBJ2-7; D is unresolved. V shed 7 bases and J shed 2 bases, with 15 bases lying between them. This CDR3 contains 14 residues. CDR1 is SNHLY and CDR2 is FYNNEI in the germline V gene. The CDR3 loop reads CASTAKPGAYEQYF. The DNA of the CDR3 is TGTGCCAGCACTGCAAAACCGGGTGCCTACGAGCAGTACTTC. Looking up the rest from reference TRBV2 and TRBJ2-7 gives the full variable domain: EPEVTQTPSHQVTQMGQEVILRCVPISNHLYFYWYRQILGQKVEFLVSFYNNEISEKSEIFDDQFSVERPDGSNFTLKIRSTKLEDSAMYFCASTAKPGAYEQYFGPGTRLTVT.

The chain combines TRBV19 with TRBJ1-3; 8 positions match TRBD1. CDR3 length: 16 residues. Germline V lookup: CDR1 LNHDA, CDR2 SQIVND (reference sequence). V shed 3 bases, J shed 0 bases, and the junction held 4 bases outside the gene matches. This CDR3 is CASSMDRASSGNTIYF. In DNA form, the CDR3 reads TGTGCCAGTAGTATGGACAGGGCGAGCTCTGGAAACACCATATATTTT.

As concerns this clone: Other DNA sequences in the same sample also yield this CDR3. The chain employs TRBV27 and TRBJ2-1; the match to TRBD2 covers 12 bases. The V gene end was trimmed by 6 bases and the J gene end by 7 bases; junction bases not matched to a gene: 7. Per germline, CDR1 MNHEY and CDR2 SMNVEV (reference sequence). CDR3 length equals 15 residues. The chain's CDR3 is CASSLGTSGRNEQFF. CDR3 bases: TGTGCCAGCAGCCTGGGCACTAGCGGGAGGAATGAGCAGTTCTTC.

V usage is TRBV4-1 and J usage is TRBJ2-5, with TRBD1 as a possible D gene (5 bases). The germline V gene encodes CDR1 MGHRA and CDR2 YSYEKL. The V end lost 4 bases, the J end lost 2 bases, and 14 bases lay between the germline ends. There are 15 residues in the CDR3. CDR3 sequence (DNA): TGCGCCAGCAGCCCAGATATAGGGGTTCAAGAGACCCAGTACTTC. Protein product: CASSPDIGVQETQYF.

This chain uses TRBV7-9 with TRBJ2-3; 9 nucleotides match TRBD1. Germline CDR1 reads SEHNR; CDR2 reads FQNEAQ (reference sequence). The CDR3 covers 16 residues. J was trimmed by 0 bases and V by 0 bases; bases with no gene match: 1. The CDR3 coding sequence is TGTGCCAGCAGCTTAGCGACAGGGGGTAGCACAGATACGCAGTATTTT. Translation: CASSLATGGSTDTQYF.

By share, this clone counts as medium-sized (0.01 to 0.1%). The chain carries TRBV19 and TRBJ2-1; 8 bases match TRBD1. Germline V lookup: CDR1 LNHDA, CDR2 SQIVND (reference sequence). The CDR3 runs 13 residues. Trimming took 5 bases from V and 9 from J; bases not matched to a gene: 6. The CDR3 bases are TGTGCCAGTAGTTCACAGGGGGTTGGTGAGCAGTTCTTC. Translating it yields CASSSQGVGEQFF. Looking up the rest from reference TRBV19 and TRBJ2-1 gives the full variable domain: DGGITQSPKYLFRKEGQNVTLSCEQNLNHDAMYWYRQDPGQGLRLIYYSQIVNDFQKGDIAEGYSVSREKKESFPLTVTSAQKNPTAFYLCASSSQGVGEQFFGPGTRLTVL.

This clone was recorded once. V gene TRBV3-1 (or the pseudogene TRBV3-2) combines with J gene TRBJ1-2, with 10 bases lining up with TRBD1. CDR1 is LGHDT and CDR2 is YNNKEL in the germline V gene (reference sequence). V lost 4 bases, J lost 5 bases, and 7 bases stayed unmatched. CDR3 length: 15 amino acids. The CDR3 DNA follows: TGTGCCAGCAGCCCCCGACAGGGGGCGAATTATGGCTACACCTTC. The encoded protein is CASSPRQGANYGYTF.